The T cell receptor beta chain under discussion was sequenced for a study of T-cell reconstitution after alpha-beta-depleted transplantation in children. Study results and limitations: Where alpha-beta T cells came from about two months after transplant was reportedly several hundred expanded graft clones.

This clonotype was seen ten or more times. Its target is not known. Deletions cut 11 bases from V and 3 bases from J, with 20 bases between. This CDR3 is built from 14 residues. The authors prepared the TCRbeta library with unique molecular identifiers. TCRdb processed the PCR reads anew with MiXCR; each CDR3 protein has one entry. The sample has 100,000 or so distinct CDR3 sequences, more than 20% seen once. The J gene is TRBJ2-7, the V gene TRBV12-3 or TRBV12-4; possible D gene TRBD1, 6 bases. The sequencing here drew on PBMCs, taken before TCRalphabeta/CD19-depleted stem cell transplant. This clonotype was obtained from a boy younger than 10 with acute lymphoblastic leukemia, due to receive a stem cell transplant. As DNA, the CDR3 is TGTGCCGCGAGAGTCAGGGGTTTAATCTACGAGCAGTACTTC. As protein: CAARVRGLIYEQYF.